The 30 T cell receptor beta chains reported below all come from one sample, sequenced in a study of sequential checkpoint blockade in melanoma. Stated treatment: randomized to nivolumab then ipilimumab (arm A) or the reverse (arm B). The repertoire was sequenced with immunoSEQ multiplex PCR; TCRdb's copy has only in-frame clones and lacks some. The repertoire holds about 18,000 clones, with 72% as singletons. Sequencing used CD8+ T cells sorted from blood (inferred from file names), obtained from a patient given nivolumab and ipilimumab in sequence. These receptors were taken from a human donor with melanoma.

This clone was counted a few times. The chain recombines TRBV6-5 with TRBJ2-7; D may be TRBD2 (5 bases). CDR1 MNHEY and CDR2 SVGAGI come from the germline V gene. The CDR3 is 13 amino acids. The V end lost 5 bases, the J end lost 2 bases, and 10 bases lay between the germline ends. CDR3 DNA: TGTGCCAGCAGTCCCACCGGGACCTACGAGCAGTACTTC. Translating gives CASSPTGTYEQYF.

This chain uses TRBV5-2 with TRBJ1-1. TRBV5-2 is flagged as a pseudogene. This CDR3 spans 15 amino acids. The DNA for the CDR3 is TGCGCCAGCAGCCAAGCCTTTACACCGAGGACTGAAGCTTTCTTT. It encodes CASSQAFTPRTEAFF.

This clone has only a few counts. This chain connects TRBV7-9 to TRBJ2-7; 9 bases map to TRBD2. CDR1 is SEHNR and CDR2 is FQNEAQ in the germline V gene (reference sequence). The V and J ends lost 4 bases and 4 bases, in that order; junction bases with no gene match: 11. The CDR3 loop spans 16 amino acids. The CDR3 nucleotides read TGTGCCAGCAGCTCCTCTCTAGCGGGGTTTCTTTACGAGCAGTACTTC. Its protein is CASSSSLAGFLYEQYF.

This clone has a handful of counts. This chain links TRBV7-8 with TRBJ2-5; TRBD1 agrees at 7 bases. Near its end, the DNA agrees better with TRBJ2-7, so the J call may be wrong. The CDR3 is 13 amino acids. Per the germline V gene, CDR1 is SGHVS and CDR2 is FQNEAQ. CDR3 DNA: TGTGCCAGCAGCTTAGAGACAGGGACCGAGCAGTACTTC. Translating it yields CASSLETGTEQYF.

By its share, this clone is large. The chain uses TRBV18 and TRBJ2-3, with 8 bases aligning to TRBD2. Trimming removed 3 bases from V and 2 bases from J; junction bases left unmatched: 4. Germline CDR1 reads KGHSH; CDR2 reads LQKENI. The CDR3 has 15 amino acids. The CDR3 DNA reads TGTGCCAGCTCACCGAGCGGGGGAGACACAGATACGCAGTATTTT. Its translation is CASSPSGGDTDTQYF.

The gene calls are TRBV5-6 and TRBJ2-2, with D uncertain. With 2 bases removed from V and 1 base from J, the gap between germline ends came to 9 bases. The germline V gene encodes CDR1 SGHDT and CDR2 YYEEEE. The CDR3 runs to 15 residues. The CDR3 region has the DNA TGTGCCAGCAGCTTTATGAGTGGGAACACCGGGGAGCTGTTTTTT. This sequence encodes CASSFMSGNTGELFF.

The chain couples TRBV28 to TRBJ1-5; 8 bases map to TRBD1. Trimming cost V 2 bases and J 7 bases; bases outside gene matches: 7. The CDR3 runs to 15 residues. Germline V gene sequence: CDR1 MDHEN, CDR2 SYDVKM. The CDR3 loop is CASSLRRQGSQPQHF. The CDR3 region has the DNA TGTGCCAGCAGTTTAAGGAGACAGGGGAGCCAGCCCCAGCATTTT.

The chain employs TRBV18 and TRBJ1-2; D unclear. This CDR3 region has 13 residues. Germline-derived CDR1 and CDR2 are KGHSH and LQKENI. V shed 4 bases and J shed 4 bases, with 10 bases lying between them. This CDR3 reads CASSLTAGYGYTF. The DNA of the CDR3 is TGTGCCAGCTCACTTACCGCAGGCTATGGCTACACCTTC.

This clone occurred once. V gene TRBV6-6 combines with J gene TRBJ1-2, with TRBD1 matching 9 bases. The germline V gene has CDR1 MNHNY and CDR2 SVGAGI (reference sequence). After removal of 6 bases from V and 4 bases from J, the junction contained 6 bases not matched to a gene. The CDR3 runs to 14 residues. CDR3 sequence (DNA): TGTGCCAGCAGCCCACAGGGGGCGAGCTATGGCTACACCTTC. This encodes CASSPQGASYGYTF.

The chain carries TRBV6-1 and TRBJ1-4; unclear D gene. Looked up from germline, CDR1 is MNHNS and CDR2 is SASEGT. Trimming pared 2 bases from V and 12 bases from J, leaving 7 bases between. The CDR3 contains 11 residues. CDR3 in DNA: TGTGCCAGCAGTGAAACGGTGGAACTGTTTTTT. Translation gives CASSETVELFF.

There are a few counts of this clone. The rearrangement links TRBV28 to TRBJ1-1; perhaps TRBD1 as D (6 bases). CDR3 length: 12 residues. Germline lookup yields CDR1 MDHEN and CDR2 SYDVKM. Trimming removed 6 bases from V and 4 bases from J, with 9 bases in between. CDR3 loop: CASSRGGTEAFF. Here the CDR3 DNA reads TGTGCCAGCAGCCGAGGGGGCACTGAAGCTTTCTTT.

The chain joins TRBV27 to TRBJ2-2; perhaps TRBD2 as D (5 bases). The length of the CDR3 is 13 residues. Per germline, CDR1 MNHEY and CDR2 SMNVEV (reference sequence). Trimming removed 4 bases from V and 5 bases from J, with 8 bases in between. CDR3 DNA sequence: TGTGCCAGCAGTTCGAAGCGGACCGGGGAGCTGTTTTTT. The encoded protein is CASSSKRTGELFF.

CDR3 residues: CASSLSAGALRWEQYF. The CDR3 DNA is TGTGCCAGCAGCCTGTCGGCGGGGGCCCTGAGATGGGAGCAGTACTTC. The chain uses TRBV13 and TRBJ2-7, with D perhaps TRBD2 (7 bases). Per the germline V gene, CDR1 is PRHDT and CDR2 is FYEKMQ (reference sequence). V was trimmed by 5 bases and J by 7 bases, leaving 24 bases between them. The length of the CDR3 is 16 residues.

The V gene is TRBV6-5, the J gene TRBJ2-7; TRBD2 might be the D (5 bases). Between the trimmed V and J ends, which lost 2 bases and 2 bases, there was a span of 10 bases. This CDR3 has 14 residues. In germline, CDR1 is MNHEY, CDR2 SVGAGI. Written as DNA, the CDR3 is TGTGCCAGCAGTTACGTTCGGGAAGCCTACGAGCAGTACTTC. As protein: CASSYVREAYEQYF.

This clone is medium-sized in the sample. This chain connects TRBV4-1 to TRBJ2-7; TRBD2 might be the D (6 bases). The germline V gene has CDR1 MGHRA and CDR2 YSYEKL. V was pared by 4 bases and J by 1 base, with 8 bases between. The CDR3 runs 13 residues. CDR3 bases: TGCGCCAGCAGCCTCGGGACTTCCTACGAGCAGTACTTC. It encodes CASSLGTSYEQYF.

V usage is TRBV5-1 and J usage is TRBJ1-5, with 9 bases that match TRBD1. The germline V gene has CDR1 SGHRS and CDR2 YFSETQ. This CDR3 is built from 15 residues. V shed 5 bases and J 3 bases; nucleotides not matched to a gene: 6. The CDR3 region is CASSTGQGNNQPQHF. The CDR3 DNA reads as TGCGCCAGCAGTACGGGACAGGGCAACAATCAGCCCCAGCATTTT.

The gene calls are TRBV2 and TRBJ2-7, with a tentative D call TRBD1 (6 bases). This CDR3 is 13 amino acids long. In germline, CDR1 is SNHLY, CDR2 FYNNEI. V lost 7 bases and J 1 base, leaving 11 bases between the germline ends. CDR3 protein: CASTAGASYEQYF. The CDR3 nucleotides are TGTGCCAGCACGGCAGGGGCATCCTACGAGCAGTACTTC.

V usage is TRBV7-9 and J usage is TRBJ2-5; 7 bases are a match to TRBD1. The CDR3 runs 16 residues. The V and J ends lost 5 bases and 1 base, in that order; junction bases with no gene match: 10. Per germline, CDR1 SEHNR and CDR2 FQNEAQ (reference sequence). CDR3 residues: CASSAGTVVTQETQYF. The CDR3 DNA reads as TGTGCCAGCAGCGCTGGGACAGTAGTGACCCAAGAGACCCAGTACTTC.

This clone was seen once. The chain has TRBV6-5 and TRBJ1-2; 8 nucleotides align to TRBD1. Trimming removed 0 bases from V and 8 bases from J; junction bases left unmatched: 8. CDR1 and CDR2 (germline): MNHEY, SVGAGI. CDR3 length equals 15 residues. CDR3 in amino acids: CASSYSPGGVGGYTF. CDR3 coding DNA: TGTGCCAGCAGTTACTCGCCAGGGGGCGTGGGAGGCTACACCTTC.

V and J are TRBV11-2 and TRBJ1-1, with TRBD1 as a possible D gene (6 bases). The ends were cut back, 1 base at V and 5 bases at J, with 11 bases in the middle. The CDR3 is 14 residues long. CDR1 is SGHAT, CDR2 FQNNGV, per germline. The CDR3 reads CASSLVGASTEAFF. The CDR3 DNA is TGTGCCAGCAGCTTAGTGGGGGCCTCGACTGAAGCTTTCTTT.

This chain uses TRBV7-6 with TRBJ2-1; 9 bases are a match to TRBD2. Trimming took 3 bases from V and 4 from J; bases not matched to a gene: 7. This CDR3 is 16 amino acids long. Germline assignment: CDR1 SGHVS and CDR2 FNYEAQ. In DNA form, the CDR3 reads TGTGCCAGCAGCTTCGGGGTAGCGGGGGAGTACAATGAGCAGTTCTTC. It encodes CASSFGVAGEYNEQFF.

This clone was seen a handful of times. The chain couples TRBV2 to TRBJ1-1; weak D call: TRBD1 (5 bases). Germline CDR1 and CDR2: SNHLY and FYNNEI. The CDR3 contains 14 residues. V lost 3 bases and J lost 1, with 9 bases in between. The CDR3: CASSDTRENTEAFF. CDR3 coding DNA: TGTGCCAGCAGTGATACCAGGGAGAACACTGAAGCTTTCTTT.

J is TRBJ2-1 and V is TRBV28; TRBD2 aligns across 9 bases. The CDR3 length is 14 residues. In germline, CDR1 is MDHEN, CDR2 SYDVKM. After removal of 6 bases from V and 3 bases from J, the junction contained 3 bases not matched to a gene. CDR3 in amino acids: CASRETSGYNEQFF. DNA for the CDR3: TGTGCCAGCAGGGAGACTAGCGGCTACAATGAGCAGTTCTTC.

The genes are TRBV9 and TRBJ1-4; 7 nucleotides agree with TRBD1. The germline V gene has CDR1 SGDLS and CDR2 YYNGEE. V was clipped by 4 bases and J by 10 bases; unmatched bases: 16. The CDR3 loop spans 16 amino acids. The CDR3 bases are TGTGCCAGCAGCTCCCTGGTAAGGGGGCAGGGTGTAAAACTGTTTTTT. This gives the protein CASSSLVRGQGVKLFF.

The gene calls are TRBV11-2 and TRBJ1-1, with D possibly being TRBD1 (5 bases). This CDR3 is built from 14 residues. Trimming shortened V by 0 bases and J by 8 bases, and 13 bases separated the two germline ends. CDR1 and CDR2 (germline): SGHAT, FQNNGV. The CDR3 spells CASSLDGGAQEAFF. In nucleotides, the CDR3 is TGTGCCAGCAGCTTAGATGGCGGGGCCCAGGAAGCTTTCTTT.

This clone was counted only a few times. The chain carries TRBV27 and TRBJ2-7, with TRBD1 matching over 7 bases. Germline-derived CDR1 and CDR2 are MNHEY and SMNVEV (reference sequence). This CDR3 comprises 14 residues. Losses at the gene ends were 2 bases for V and 1 base for J; bases not matched to a gene: 2. CDR3 loop: CASSLHRGSYEQYF. The CDR3 DNA reads TGTGCCAGCAGTTTACACAGGGGTTCCTACGAGCAGTACTTC.

This clone appeared once. This rearrangement joins TRBV6-1 to TRBJ2-7, with 7 positions matching TRBD1. CDR3 length: 15 residues. CDR1 is MNHNS, CDR2 SASEGT, per germline. With 5 bases clipped from V and 6 bases from J, the junction kept 13 bases outside the gene matches. For the CDR3, the DNA is TGTGCCAGCAGTCCCGAGGGACAGATCCTCGCCGAGCAGTACTTC. Residues: CASSPEGQILAEQYF.

The J gene is TRBJ2-7, the V gene TRBV27, with 9 bases aligning to TRBD2. V lost 6 bases and J lost 2; bases outside the gene matches: 8. The CDR3 length is 15 residues. The germline gives CDR1 MNHEY, CDR2 SMNVEV (reference sequence). In DNA, the CDR3 is TGTGCCAGCAGGTGGGGGCGGGGGGGGACCTACGAGCAGTACTTC. This sequence encodes CASRWGRGGTYEQYF.

This chain connects TRBV2 to TRBJ1-5; D unresolved. The germline V gene has CDR1 SNHLY and CDR2 FYNNEI. Trimming pared 2 bases from V and 6 bases from J, leaving 11 bases between. The CDR3 length is 14 residues. The CDR3 bases are TGTGCCAGCAGTGAATCCGGGAATGGTCAGCCCCAGCATTTT. This sequence encodes CASSESGNGQPQHF.

The chain recombines TRBV5-6 with TRBJ2-7, with a tentative D call TRBD2 (5 bases). The CDR3 loop spans 14 amino acids. Between the trimmed V and J ends, which lost 0 bases and 2 bases, there was a span of 9 bases. From germline, CDR1 is SGHDT and CDR2 YYEEEE. The CDR3 DNA follows: TGTGCCAGCAGCTTGGCCCCGACTACCTACGAGCAGTACTTC. Translating gives CASSLAPTTYEQYF.